The clone carrying this T cell receptor beta chain has a handful of counts. The data were obtained in a study of early T cells in non-severe SARS-CoV-2 infection. The CDR3 covers 15 residues. Trimming cost V 0 bases and J 1 base, with 11 bases left between them. Germline-derived CDR1 and CDR2 are DFQATT and SNEGSKA (reference sequence). Attachment of unique molecular identifiers to individual cDNA molecules was performed. TCRdb re-analysed the 5' RACE reads in MiXCR, keeping a single row per CDR3 protein. Among more than 90,000 distinct CDR3 sequences listed, about 11% were seen once. The receptor was derived from an adult who was a healthcare worker with PCR-confirmed SARS-CoV-2 infection or an uninfected control (not recorded which). The genes are TRBV20-1 and TRBJ2-3; no clear D. Material: whole blood. CDR3 coding DNA: TGCAGTGCTAGAGATCGTGAGAAGGGCACAGATACGCAGTATTTT. This encodes CSARDREKGTDTQYF.